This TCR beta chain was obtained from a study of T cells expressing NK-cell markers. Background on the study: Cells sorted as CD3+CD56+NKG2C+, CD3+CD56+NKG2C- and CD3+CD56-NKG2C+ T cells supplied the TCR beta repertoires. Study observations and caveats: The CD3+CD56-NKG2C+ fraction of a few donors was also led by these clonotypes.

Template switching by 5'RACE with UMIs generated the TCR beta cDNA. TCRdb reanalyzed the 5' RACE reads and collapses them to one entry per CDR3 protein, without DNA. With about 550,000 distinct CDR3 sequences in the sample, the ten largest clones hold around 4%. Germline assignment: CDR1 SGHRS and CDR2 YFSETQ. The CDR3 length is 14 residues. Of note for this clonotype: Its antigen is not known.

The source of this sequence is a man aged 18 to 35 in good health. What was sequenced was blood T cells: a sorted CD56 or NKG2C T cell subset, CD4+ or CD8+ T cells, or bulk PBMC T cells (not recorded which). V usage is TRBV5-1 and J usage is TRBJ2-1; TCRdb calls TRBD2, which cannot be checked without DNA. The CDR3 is CASSLFLVPDEQFF. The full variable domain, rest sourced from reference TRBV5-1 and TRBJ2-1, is KAGVTQTPRYLIKTRGQQVTLSCSPISGHRSVSWYQQTPGQGLQFLFEYFSETQRNKGNFPGRFSGRQFSNSRSEMNVSTLELGDSALYLCASSLFLVPDEQFFGPGTRLTVL.